This paragraph covers one T cell receptor beta chain sequence. The target antigen is unknown. Germline V gene lookup returns CDR1 DFQATT and CDR2 SNEGSKA (reference sequence). The V gene lost 1 base and the J gene lost 6 bases, with 16 bases spanning the gap. This CDR3 has 14 residues. TCRdb processed the reads anew with MiXCR; each CDR3 protein has one entry. The table shows 200,000 or so distinct CDR3 sequences, with 28% occurring only once. The data derive from a study of T cell repertoires in cytomegalovirus infection. Whole-study context: Indicated by public TCR beta signatures were CMV infection and matching HLA type. Findings and limits, study-wide: Accumulated public TCR beta family frequency recognized individuals carrying CMV together with the relevant HLA. The response measured ex vivo was dominated by TCR beta clonotypes (HLA-C-restricted and CMV-specific).

The sequencing sample was made of PBMCs. The receptor was isolated from a human donor in good health (CMV status not recorded). Some clones in this sample may be carry-over from other donors' samples. This chain joins TRBV20-1 and TRBJ2-7, with a weak D call TRBD2 (6 bases). In DNA, the CDR3 is TGCAGTGCTAGAGTTAATTGGGACTTGGGCGAGCAGTACTTC. This translates into CSARVNWDLGEQYF.